This T cell receptor beta chain was captured by sequencing in a study of blood T cell repertoires in COVID-19. In the study overall: Researchers got acute and convalescent COVID-19 samples from the United States, Italy and Spain. T cells, B-cell-depleted T cells, or PBMCs provided the cDNA or gDNA that served as material.

Seattle's enrolled individuals joined amid active infection and were then monitored longitudinally. This CDR3 is built from 15 residues. Germline V gene data show CDR1 as MNHEY and CDR2 as SVGAGI. Trimming cost V 8 bases and J 4 bases; bases outside gene matches: 9. Assay: immunoSEQ multiplex PCR; the TCRdb copy retains only in-frame clones and omits some. The sample shows roughly 300,000 clones, about nine tenths of them seen only once. This clonotype was obtained from a woman aged 25 to 39 with COVID-19, enrolled during active disease. This rearrangement joins TRBV6-5 to TRBJ2-1; 9 bases are a match to TRBD2. Sequencing used peripheral blood. CDR3 sequence (DNA): TGTGCCAGCGACCTGCTGCGGGGGGGTTACAATGAGCAGTTCTTC. Its protein is CASDLLRGGYNEQFF.